This T cell receptor (beta chain) was sequenced during a study of T cells after yellow fever vaccination. Note on this clonotype: Its antigen is undetermined.

Overall study results and limits: Sorted repertoires could include abundant contaminating clonotypes from bulk cells. The booster saw the reappearance of most primary-vaccination clones (roughly 97% CD4, 88% CD8).

V was shortened by 2 bases and J by 1 base, with 11 bases between the two germline ends. Germline values: CDR1 SGDLS, CDR2 YYNGEE. The CDR3 loop spans 15 amino acids. The 5'RACE template-switching step produced TCR cDNA and added a universal primer site and UMIs. Each CDR3 protein is one row after TCRdb ran MiXCR on the 5' RACE reads. This table holds about 350,000 distinct CDR3 sequences, about 4% found once. The sequence was collected from a man between 18 and 35 years old who received the YFV17D yellow fever vaccine. The sequenced sample was PBMCs, obtained 5 days after the yellow fever booster vaccination. The rearrangement joins TRBV9 to TRBJ2-3; D gene unclear. The DNA of the CDR3 is TGTGCCAGCAGCGTGGGGATGGCCCGCACAGATACGCAGTATTTT. It yields the protein CASSVGMARTDTQYF.